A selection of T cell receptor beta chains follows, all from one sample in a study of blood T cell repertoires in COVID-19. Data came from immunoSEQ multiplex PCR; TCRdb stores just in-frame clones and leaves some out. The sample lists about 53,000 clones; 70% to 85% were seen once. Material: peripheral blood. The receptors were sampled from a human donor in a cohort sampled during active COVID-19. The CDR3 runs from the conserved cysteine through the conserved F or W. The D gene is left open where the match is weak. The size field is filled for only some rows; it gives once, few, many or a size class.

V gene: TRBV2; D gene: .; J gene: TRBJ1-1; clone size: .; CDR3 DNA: TGTGCCAGCACTCAACAGGCTATGAACACTGAAGCTTTCTTT; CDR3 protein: CASTQQAMNTEAFF
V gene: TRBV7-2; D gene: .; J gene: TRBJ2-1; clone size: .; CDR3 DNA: TGTGCCAGCAGCTTAGCGCAGAACTCCTACAATGAGCAGTTCTTC; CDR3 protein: CASSLAQNSYNEQFF
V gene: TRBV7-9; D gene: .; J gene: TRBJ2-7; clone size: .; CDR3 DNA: TGTGCCAGCAGCTTGAGGGACACCCAGACCTACGAGCAGTACTTC; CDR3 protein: CASSLRDTQTYEQYF
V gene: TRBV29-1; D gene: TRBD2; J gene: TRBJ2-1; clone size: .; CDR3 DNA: TGCAGCGTGGCCCCGGGACTAGCGGGGGTTGAGCAGTTCTTC; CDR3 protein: CSVAPGLAGVEQFF
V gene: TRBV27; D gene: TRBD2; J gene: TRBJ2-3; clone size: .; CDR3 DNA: TGTGCCAGCAGAAGACTAGCGGCACATAGCACAGATACGCAGTATTTT; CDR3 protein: CASRRLAAHSTDTQYF
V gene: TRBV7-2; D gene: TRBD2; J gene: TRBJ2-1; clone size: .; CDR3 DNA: TGTGCCAGCAGCTTAGGCCCAGCGGGGGGGAACAATGAGCAGTTCTTC; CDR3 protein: CASSLGPAGGNNEQFF
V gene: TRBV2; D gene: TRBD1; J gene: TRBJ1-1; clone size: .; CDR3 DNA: TGTGCCAGCAGTGGGCAGGGGGGCACTGAAGCTTTCTTT; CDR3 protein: CASSGQGGTEAFF
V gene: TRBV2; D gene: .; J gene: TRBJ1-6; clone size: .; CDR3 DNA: TGTGCCAGCAGGGAGTTCGAAAATTCACCCCTCCACTTT; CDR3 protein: CASREFENSPLHF
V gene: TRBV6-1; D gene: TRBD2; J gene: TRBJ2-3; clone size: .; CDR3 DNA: TGTGCCAGCAGTGCCGGACTAGCGGGGGTGGGTCTCACAGATACGCAGTATTTT; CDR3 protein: CASSAGLAGVGLTDTQYF
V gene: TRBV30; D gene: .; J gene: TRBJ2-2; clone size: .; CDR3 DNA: TGTGCCTGGAGTGTACAGGCGAACACCGGGGAGCTGTTTTTT; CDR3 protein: CAWSVQANTGELFF
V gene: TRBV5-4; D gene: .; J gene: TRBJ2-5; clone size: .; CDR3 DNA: TGTGCCAGCAGCTCCCGCGGGGGCCGCTCTAGGGCTACACAAGAGACCCAGTACTTC; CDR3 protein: CASSSRGGRSRATQETQYF
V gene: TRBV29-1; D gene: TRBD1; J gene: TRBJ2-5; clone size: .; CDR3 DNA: TGCAGCGTTCCGACAGGGGGGACGGAGACCCAGTACTTC; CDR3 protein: CSVPTGGTETQYF
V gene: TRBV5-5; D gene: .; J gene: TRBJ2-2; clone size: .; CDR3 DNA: TGTGCCAGCAGCTTGGGTGACACTTACACCGGGGAGCTGTTTTTT; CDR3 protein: CASSLGDTYTGELFF
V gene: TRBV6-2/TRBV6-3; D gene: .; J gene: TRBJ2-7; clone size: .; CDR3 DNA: TGTGCCAGCAGTTTCGTAGAAAGGCTAGACCTCTCCTACGAGCAGTACTTC; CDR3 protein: CASSFVERLDLSYEQYF
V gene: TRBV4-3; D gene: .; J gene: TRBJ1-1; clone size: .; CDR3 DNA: TGCGCCAGCGCGGTCGGAGTGGTTACAGGGCCGAACACTGAAGCTTTCTTT; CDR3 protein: CASAVGVVTGPNTEAFF
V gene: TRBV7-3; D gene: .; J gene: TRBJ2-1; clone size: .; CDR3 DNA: TGTGCCAGCAGCTTAGGCAGCTACAATGAGCAGTTCTTC; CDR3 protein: CASSLGSYNEQFF
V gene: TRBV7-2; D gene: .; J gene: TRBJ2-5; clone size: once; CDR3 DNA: TGTGCCAGCAGCTTAATTCGGTTGGGGGGGACCCAGTACTTC; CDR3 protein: CASSLIRLGGTQYF
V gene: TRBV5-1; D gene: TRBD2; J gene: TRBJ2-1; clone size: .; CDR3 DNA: TGCGCCAGCAGCTTGACACTAGCGGGGGACTACAATGAGCAGTTCTTC; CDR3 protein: CASSLTLAGDYNEQFF
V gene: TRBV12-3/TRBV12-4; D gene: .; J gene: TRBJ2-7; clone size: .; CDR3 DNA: TGTGCCAGCAGCCGAGGATTCTACGAGCAGTACTTC; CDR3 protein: CASSRGFYEQYF
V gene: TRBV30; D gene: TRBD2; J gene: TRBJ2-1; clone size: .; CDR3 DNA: TGTGCCTGGAGTGTACGGGGGGATGAGCAGTTCTTC; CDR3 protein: CAWSVRGDEQFF
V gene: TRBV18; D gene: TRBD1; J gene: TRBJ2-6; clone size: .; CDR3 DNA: TGTGCCAGCTCACCGTCGGCAGGGGGAAGGTCTGGGGCCAACGTCCTGACTTTC; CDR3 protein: CASSPSAGGRSGANVLTF
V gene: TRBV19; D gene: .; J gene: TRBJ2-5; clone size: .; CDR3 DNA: TGTGCCAGTAGTATTGCAGCAGGGGGGGAGACCCAGTACTTC; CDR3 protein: CASSIAAGGETQYF
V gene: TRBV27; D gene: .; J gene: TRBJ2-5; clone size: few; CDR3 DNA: TGTGCCAGCAGTTTAACGGGGTGGAGAGGAGAGACCCAGTACTTC; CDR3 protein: CASSLTGWRGETQYF
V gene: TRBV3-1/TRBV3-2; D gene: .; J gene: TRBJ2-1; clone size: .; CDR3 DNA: TGTGCCAGCAGCCGGTGGCGGGGCATCGGCTCCTACAATGAGCAGTTCTTC; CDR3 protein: CASSRWRGIGSYNEQFF
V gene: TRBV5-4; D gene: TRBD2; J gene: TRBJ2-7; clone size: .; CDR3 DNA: TGTGCCAGCACCACCGGGGGCGGGGGGAGCCCCTACGAGCAGTACTTC; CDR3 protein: CASTTGGGGSPYEQYF
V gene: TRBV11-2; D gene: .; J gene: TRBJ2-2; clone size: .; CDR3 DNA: TGTGCCAGCAGCTTATTTGAGGGCACCGGGGAGCTGTTTTTT; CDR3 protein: CASSLFEGTGELFF
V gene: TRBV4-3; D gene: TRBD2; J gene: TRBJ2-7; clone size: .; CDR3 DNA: TGCGCCAGCAGCCAAGATTATAGGCCTAGCGGGCGGCCAGACGAGCAGTACTTC; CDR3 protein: CASSQDYRPSGRPDEQYF
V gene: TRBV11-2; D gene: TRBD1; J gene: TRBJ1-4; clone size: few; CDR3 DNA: TGTGCCAGCAGCCTCTCTTCTACAGGGGGCTACCATGAAAAACTGTTTTTT; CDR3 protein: CASSLSSTGGYHEKLFF
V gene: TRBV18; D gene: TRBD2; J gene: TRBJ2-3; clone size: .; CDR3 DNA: TGTGCCAGCTCACCAACTAGCGGGGTTGCAGATACGCAGTATTTT; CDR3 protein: CASSPTSGVADTQYF
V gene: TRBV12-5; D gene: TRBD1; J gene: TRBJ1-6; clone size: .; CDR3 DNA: TGTGCTAGTGGTTTGCTCGCCGGGACAGGGGACCATTCACCCCTCCACTTT; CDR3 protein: CASGLLAGTGDHSPLHF
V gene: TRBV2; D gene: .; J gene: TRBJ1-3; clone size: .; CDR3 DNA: TGTGCCAGCAGTGTTGCGGGGTCTGGAAACACCATATATTTT; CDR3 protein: CASSVAGSGNTIYF
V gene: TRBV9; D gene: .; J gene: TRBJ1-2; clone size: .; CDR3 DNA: TGTGCCAGCAGCGCCGGGGGAGGCTATGGCTACACCTTC; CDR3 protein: CASSAGGGYGYTF
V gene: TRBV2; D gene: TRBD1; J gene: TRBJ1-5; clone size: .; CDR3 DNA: TGTGCCAGCAATCCGGGACAGGGGAGTCAGCCCCAGCATTTT; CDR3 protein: CASNPGQGSQPQHF
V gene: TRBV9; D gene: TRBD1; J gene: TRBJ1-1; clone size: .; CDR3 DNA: TGTGCCAGCAGCAAACGACAGGGGGCCGACACTGAAGCTTTCTTT; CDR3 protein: CASSKRQGADTEAFF
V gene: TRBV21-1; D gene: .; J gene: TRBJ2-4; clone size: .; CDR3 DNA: TGTGCCAGCAGCACTAACGGGACACCCGTAGCCAAAAACATTCAGTACTTC; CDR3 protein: CASSTNGTPVAKNIQYF
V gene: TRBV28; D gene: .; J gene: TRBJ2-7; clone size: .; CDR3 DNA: TGTGCCAGCAGTTCCGGGTCCCGACGCGGGTACTTC; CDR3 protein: CASSSGSRRGYF
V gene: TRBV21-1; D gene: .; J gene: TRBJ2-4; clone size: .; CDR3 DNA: TGTGCCAGCAGCAAAGCAAGGCGCGGGGGCATTCAGTACTTC; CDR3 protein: CASSKARRGGIQYF
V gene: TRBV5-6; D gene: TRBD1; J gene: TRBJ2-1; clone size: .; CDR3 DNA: TGTGCCAGCAGCCGAACAGGGGTTTGGGTCTACAATGAGCAGTTCTTC; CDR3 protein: CASSRTGVWVYNEQFF
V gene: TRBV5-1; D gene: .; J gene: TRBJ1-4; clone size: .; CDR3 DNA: TGCGCCAGCAGCCAGGGACGAGGGGGAGAAAAACTGTTTTTT; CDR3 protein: CASSQGRGGEKLFF
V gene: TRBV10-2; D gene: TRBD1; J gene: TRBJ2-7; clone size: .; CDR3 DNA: TGCGCCAGCAGACAGGACAGGGGGATATACGAGCAGTACTTC; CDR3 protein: CASRQDRGIYEQYF
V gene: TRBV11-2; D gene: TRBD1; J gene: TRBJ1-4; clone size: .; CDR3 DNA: TGTGCCAGCAGCCTAGAGTGGGCGACAGGGAATGAAAAACTGTTTTTT; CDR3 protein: CASSLEWATGNEKLFF
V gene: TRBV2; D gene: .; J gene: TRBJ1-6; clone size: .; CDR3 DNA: TGTGCCAGCAGTGAAGCGCTTCAAGATGACAGAAATAATTCACCCCTCCACTTT; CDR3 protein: CASSEALQDDRNNSPLHF
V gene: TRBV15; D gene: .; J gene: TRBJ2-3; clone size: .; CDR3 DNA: TGTGCCACCAGCAGCTACACAGATACGCAGTATTTT; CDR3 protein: CATSSYTDTQYF
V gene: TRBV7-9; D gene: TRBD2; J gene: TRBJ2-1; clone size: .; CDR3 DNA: TGTGCCAGCAGCTTCACTAGCGAAGGTGAGCAGTTCTTC; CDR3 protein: CASSFTSEGEQFF
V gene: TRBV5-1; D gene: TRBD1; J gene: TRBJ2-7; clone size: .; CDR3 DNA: TGCGCCAGCAGCCGAGGACAGGGGGCGCGGTACGAGCAGTACTTC; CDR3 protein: CASSRGQGARYEQYF
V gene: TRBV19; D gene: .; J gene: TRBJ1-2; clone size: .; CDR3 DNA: TGTGCCAGTAGCCCCCTTCAGGCGCAAGCTAACTATGGCTACACCTTC; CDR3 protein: CASSPLQAQANYGYTF
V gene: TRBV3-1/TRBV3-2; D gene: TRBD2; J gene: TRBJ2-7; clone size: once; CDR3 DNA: TGTGCCAGCAGCCTCAAGGGCGGGGGGGCCGGATACGAGCAGTACTTC; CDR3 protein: CASSLKGGGAGYEQYF
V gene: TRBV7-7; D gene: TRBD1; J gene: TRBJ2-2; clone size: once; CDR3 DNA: TGTGCTAGCAGCTTATTCGCACAGGGGGCCACGAACACCGGGGAGCTGTTTTTT; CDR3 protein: CASSLFAQGATNTGELFF
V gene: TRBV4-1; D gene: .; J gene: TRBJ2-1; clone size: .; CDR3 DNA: TGCGCCAGCAGCCTCCGAATAGACAATGAGCAGTTCTTC; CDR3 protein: CASSLRIDNEQFF
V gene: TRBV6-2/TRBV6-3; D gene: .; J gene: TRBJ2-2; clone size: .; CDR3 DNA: TGTGCCAGCAGTTACCTACCCCGAGGAGGGAGAGAGCTGTTTTTT; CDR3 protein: CASSYLPRGGRELFF
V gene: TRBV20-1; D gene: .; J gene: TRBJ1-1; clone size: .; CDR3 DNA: TGCAGTGCTAGTCCCAGGAACACTGAAGCTTTCTTT; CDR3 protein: CSASPRNTEAFF
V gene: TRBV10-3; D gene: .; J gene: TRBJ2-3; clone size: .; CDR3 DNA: TGTGCCATCAGTGCCGGGGATACGCAGTATTTT; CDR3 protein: CAISAGDTQYF
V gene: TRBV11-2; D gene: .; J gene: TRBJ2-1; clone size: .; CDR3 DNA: TGTGCCAGCAGGCCACAGGTTTTGACGGGAGATGTATCCTACAATGAGCAGTTCTTC; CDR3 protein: CASRPQVLTGDVSYNEQFF
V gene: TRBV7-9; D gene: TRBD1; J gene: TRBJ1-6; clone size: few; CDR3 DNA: TGTGCCAGCAGCCCGACGGGACAGGGGGCTTCACCCCTCCACTTT; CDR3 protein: CASSPTGQGASPLHF